This T cell receptor beta chain comes out of a study of cytotoxic CD8 clonotypes in ibrutinib-treated CLL. Assay: immunoSEQ multiplex PCR; the TCRdb copy retains only in-frame clones and omits some. The top ten hold 28% of the sample, which has 130,000 or so clones, 60% to 85% seen once. CDR1 and CDR2 (germline): SGHAT, FQDESV (reference sequence). CDR3 length: 14 residues. The V and J ends lost 0 bases and 9 bases respectively, with 9 bases between them. Overall study findings and caveats: Clonality (at baseline) was higher than in age-matched healthy donors and tracked circulating CD8+ T-cell counts. Public clonotypes were uncommon and contracted or stayed stable on treatment.

About this clone itself: Its target is not known.

The genes are TRBV11-1 and TRBJ1-6; D gene uncertain. The specimen was PBMCs, collected after 12 months of ibrutinib treatment. This sequence originates from a human donor with chronic lymphocytic leukemia. The CDR3 is CASSLAEGGSPLHF. Written as DNA, the CDR3 is TGTGCCAGCAGCTTAGCTGAGGGTGGTTCACCCCTCCACTTT.